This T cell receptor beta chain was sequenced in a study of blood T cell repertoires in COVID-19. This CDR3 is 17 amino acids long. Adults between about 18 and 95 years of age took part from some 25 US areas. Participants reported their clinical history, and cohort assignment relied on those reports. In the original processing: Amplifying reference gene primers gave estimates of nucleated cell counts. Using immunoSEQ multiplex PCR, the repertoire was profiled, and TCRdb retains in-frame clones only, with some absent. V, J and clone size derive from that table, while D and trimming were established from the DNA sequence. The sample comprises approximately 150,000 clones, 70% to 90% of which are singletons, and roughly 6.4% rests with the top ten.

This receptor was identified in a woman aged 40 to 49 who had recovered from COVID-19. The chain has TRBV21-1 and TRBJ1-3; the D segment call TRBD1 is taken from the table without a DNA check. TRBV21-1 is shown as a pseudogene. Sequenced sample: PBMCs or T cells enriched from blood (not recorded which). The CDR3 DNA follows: TGTGCCAGCAGCACCCGGGACAGGGAACTCTCTGGAAACACCATATATTTT. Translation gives CASSTRDRELSGNTIYF.